One and the same sample provided the 14 T cell receptor beta chains below, sequenced in a study of cytomegalovirus exposure and HLA in healthy donors. Primers for the PCR totalled 60 Vbeta and 13 Jbeta. Assay used: immunoSEQ multiplex PCR; TCRdb lists only in-frame clones, some missing. This table has roughly 180,000 clones, less than 85% appearing once. Material: PBMCs. The receptors shown here come from a male donor in good health and CMV-seronegative.

The V call is TRBV6-5, the J call TRBJ1-2; 8 nucleotides line up with TRBD1. V was pared by 4 bases and J by 5 bases, with 9 bases of the junction left unmatched. Per the germline V gene, CDR1 is MNHEY and CDR2 is SVGAGI. The CDR3 extends over 15 amino acids. CDR3 loop: CASSWPTGDGYGYTF. CDR3 nucleotides: TGTGCCAGCAGTTGGCCGACAGGGGATGGTTATGGCTACACCTTC.

V gene TRBV14 combines with J gene TRBJ2-7; possible D gene TRBD2, 5 bases. The V end lost 0 bases, the J end lost 1 base, and 13 bases lay between the germline ends. The CDR3 sequence is 16 residues long. CDR1 and CDR2 from the germline V gene are SGHDN and FVKESK. CDR3 DNA: TGTGCCAGCAGCCAAGATTTACCCGGGATATCCTACGAGCAGTACTTC. Translation: CASSQDLPGISYEQYF.

The chain uses TRBV5-1 and TRBJ1-1; D perhaps matches TRBD1 (6 bases). Trimming cost V 4 bases and J 5 bases, with 12 bases left between them. Per germline, CDR1 SGHRS and CDR2 YFSETQ. The CDR3 is 13 amino acids. The CDR3 protein is CASSTDSRTEAFF. Written as DNA, the CDR3 is TGCGCCAGCAGCACGGACAGTAGGACTGAAGCTTTCTTT.

This sequence joins TRBV18 and TRBJ2-7; a weak D match, TRBD1 (5 bases). This CDR3 comprises 14 residues. V was trimmed by 2 bases and J by 6 bases, leaving 14 bases between them. Germline V gene sequence: CDR1 KGHSH, CDR2 LQKENI. The DNA of the CDR3 is TGTGCCAGCTCACCAGGCATAAACCAGGGCGAGCAGTACTTC. It specifies CASSPGINQGEQYF.

CDR3 region: CASSLNRGRDEKLFF. CDR3 DNA: TGTGCCAGCAGCCTCAACAGGGGGCGAGATGAAAAACTGTTTTTT. The chain carries TRBV11-2 and TRBJ1-4; TRBD1 aligns across 9 bases. Germline lookup yields CDR1 SGHAT and CDR2 FQNNGV. CDR3 length: 15 residues. Trimming cost V 5 bases and J 6 bases; bases outside gene matches: 7. The entire variable domain, with the rest obtained from reference TRBV11-2 and TRBJ1-4, is as follows: EAGVAQSPRYKIIEKRQSVAFWCNPISGHATLYWYQQILGQGPKLLIQFQNNGVVDDSQLPKDRFSAERLKGVDSTLKIQPAKLEDSAVYLCASSLNRGRDEKLFFGSGTQLSVL.

This rearrangement joins TRBV2 to TRBJ2-5; unclear D gene. The CDR3 sequence is 13 residues long. V dropped 6 bases and J dropped 1 base, with 9 bases sitting between them. Germline values: CDR1 SNHLY, CDR2 FYNNEI. CDR3 protein: CASSREAQETQYF. Written as DNA, the CDR3 is TGTGCCAGCAGCAGAGAGGCCCAAGAGACCCAGTACTTC.

The chain is built from TRBV5-1 and TRBJ2-6; unclear D gene. Trimming stripped 0 bases from V and 1 base from J, with 5 bases between. Germline V gives CDR1 SGHRS, CDR2 YFSETQ. The CDR3 spans 15 residues. The CDR3 DNA reads as TGCGCCAGCAGCTTGGAGAGGTCTGGGGCCAACGTCCTGACTTTC. It translates to CASSLERSGANVLTF.

The V gene is TRBV19, the J gene TRBJ1-1; the D gene is possibly TRBD1 (6 bases). Germline values: CDR1 LNHDA, CDR2 SQIVND (reference sequence). V was pared by 4 bases and J by 0 bases, with 12 bases between. This CDR3 has 15 amino acids. The CDR3 loop is CASSTRQDMNTEAFF. CDR3 DNA sequence: TGTGCCAGTAGTACAAGACAGGACATGAACACTGAAGCTTTCTTT.

The chain has TRBV14 and TRBJ2-1, with 15 positions matching TRBD2. Germline V gene lookup returns CDR1 SGHDN and CDR2 FVKESK. The CDR3 covers 19 residues. V was clipped by 6 bases and J by 4 bases; unmatched bases: 13. CDR3 sequence: CASSGRTSGRATHYNEQFF. CDR3 coding DNA: TGTGCCAGCAGTGGTCGGACTAGCGGGAGGGCCACCCATTACAATGAGCAGTTCTTC.

CDR3 sequence: CASSGQSYNEQFF. The CDR3 DNA follows: TGTGCCAGCAGTGGACAAAGCTACAATGAGCAGTTCTTC. The chain combines TRBV25-1 with TRBJ2-1, with D unresolved. Trimming took 4 bases from V and 3 from J, leaving 7 bases between them. The germline CDR1 and CDR2 sequences are MGHDK and SYGVNS. The CDR3 consists of 13 residues.

The chain employs TRBV28 and TRBJ2-7; tentative D call: TRBD2 (6 bases). The CDR3 is 15 residues long. V was cut by 6 bases and J by 0 bases, with 15 bases left in between. The germline V gene encodes CDR1 MDHEN and CDR2 SYDVKM. The CDR3 loop is CASSSGVRHSYEQYF. CDR3 nucleotide sequence: TGTGCCAGCAGCTCGGGAGTCCGACACTCCTACGAGCAGTACTTC.

This rearrangement joins TRBV7-9 to TRBJ2-1, with TRBD2 matching 14 bases. V lost 5 bases to trimming and J lost 10 bases; unmatched junction nucleotides: 10. The CDR3 loop spans 16 amino acids. Germline V lookup: CDR1 SEHNR, CDR2 FQNEAQ (reference sequence). This CDR3 is CASSASTSGRAGEQFF. CDR3 bases: TGTGCCAGCAGCGCCTCGACTAGCGGGAGGGCCGGCGAGCAGTTCTTC.

CDR3 protein: CASSEQAGGPYEQYF. The CDR3 nucleotides read TGCGCCAGCAGTGAGCAGGCAGGGGGGCCCTACGAGCAGTACTTC. The chain is built from TRBV10-1 and TRBJ2-7, with D possibly TRBD1 on 7 matching bases. The CDR3 is 15 residues long. Trimming stripped 2 bases from V and 2 bases from J, with 13 bases between. Germline V gene data show CDR1 as WNHNN and CDR2 as SYGVQD (reference sequence).

This clone was observed a handful of times. The chain uses TRBV5-6 and TRBJ2-1; no definite D call. Germline V lookup: CDR1 SGHDT, CDR2 YYEEEE. This CDR3 is 13 amino acids long. Trimming took off 1 base at V and 10 bases at J, with 12 bases between the two ends. This chain's CDR3 is CASSLWAGAEQFF. The CDR3 region has the DNA TGTGCCAGCAGCTTGTGGGCCGGCGCGGAGCAGTTCTTC.